Listed below are T cell receptor beta chains from one sample, sequenced in a study of T cell responses to AZD1222 COVID-19 vaccine. Some clones are missing from TCRdb's copy, which holds only in-frame ones; the method was immunoSEQ multiplex PCR. Of around 150,000 clones in the sample, about 90% were seen once. This specimen consisted of peripheral blood, obtained on day 0 of MenACWY control vaccination. These receptors came from an adult in good health. The conserved cysteine and the conserved F or W are not part of the CDR3 here.

V	J	CDR3
TRBV12-5	TRBJ2-7	ASEIDYEQY
TRBV7-7	TRBJ2-1	ASSLGSGRASNEQF
TRBV20-1	TRBJ2-1	SASSPNREQF
TRBV10-3	TRBJ2-7	ASLYEQY
TRBV6-6	TRBJ1-2	ASSYLQANYGYT
TRBV28	TRBJ1-3	ASDTGGSGNTIY
TRBV5-1	TRBJ2-5	ASSLSTGRETETQY
TRBV4-2	TRBJ2-3	ASSPLRDSSTDTQY
TRBV6-5	TRBJ2-5	ASSYPGPTETQY
TRBV29-1	TRBJ1-4	SVLGSWKEKLF
TRBV7-6	TRBJ1-4	ASSLGSAGGREKLF
TRBV3-1/TRBV3-2	TRBJ1-6	ASSQTGSLH
TRBV9	TRBJ1-1	ASSAVMNTEAF
TRBV20-1	TRBJ1-2	SANIPGVYT
TRBV19	TRBJ1-2	ASTLLGADNYGYT
TRBV19	TRBJ1-1	ASISRSKTEAF
TRBV12-3/TRBV12-4	TRBJ1-1	ASSSIRTEAF
TRBV12-5	TRBJ2-7	ASGLDRGLYEQY
TRBV27	TRBJ2-1	ASSGGREGYNEQF
TRBV6-5	TRBJ1-5	ASTLGQVSNQPQH
TRBV5-1	TRBJ1-6	ASSLGGEAAISPLH
TRBV7-9	TRBJ2-6	ASSLASRGAVGANVLT